The 9 T cell receptor beta chains below were found in one sample sequenced in a study of T cells in localized non-small cell lung cancer. Here immunoSEQ multiplex PCR was the method, and the copy in TCRdb shows in-frame clones only, minus some. The sample includes just over 20,000 clones, 85% to 90% of them seen just once. The sequenced sample was PBMCs, obtained before any cancer treatment. Receptors were obtained from a woman between 35 and 75 years old with stage II squamous cell lung carcinoma.

The chain has TRBV19 and TRBJ1-5; D unresolved. Trimming cost V 5 bases and J 3 bases, with 5 bases left between them. CDR1 is LNHDA, CDR2 SQIVND, per germline (reference sequence). This CDR3 is built from 12 residues. The CDR3 bases are TGTGCCAGTAGTGAGTACAATCAGCCCCAGCATTTT. Translation gives CASSEYNQPQHF.

The chain combines TRBV12-5 with TRBJ2-1; 8 nucleotides match TRBD2. CDR3 size: 15 residues. CDR1 LGHNT and CDR2 FRNRAP come from the germline V gene. V shed 6 bases, J shed 1 base, and the junction held 5 bases outside the gene matches. The CDR3 bases are TGTGCTAGTGGGCAAACTAGCGGATCCTACAATGAGCAGTTCTTC. This translates into CASGQTSGSYNEQFF.

The chain recombines TRBV27 with TRBJ2-5, with 7 bases fitting TRBD1. J gave up 6 bases and V 6 bases, and 7 bases lay outside the gene matches. The CDR3 spans 13 residues. The germline gives CDR1 MNHEY, CDR2 SMNVEV (reference sequence). In DNA, the CDR3 is TGTGCCAGCAGAACCACAGGGGAAAAGACCCAGTACTTC. Protein: CASRTTGEKTQYF.

This clone was detected only a few times. This CDR3 reads CASSQGASNYGYTF. As DNA, the CDR3 is TGTGCCAGCTCCCAAGGGGCCAGTAACTATGGCTACACCTTC. The rearrangement uses TRBV18 and TRBJ1-2; maybe TRBD1 (5 bases). This CDR3 has 14 residues. CDR1 KGHSH and CDR2 LQKENI come from the germline V gene. V was trimmed by 6 bases and J by 1 base, leaving 12 bases between them.

This rearrangement joins TRBV7-2 to TRBJ2-4; no clear D. With 8 bases removed from V and 0 bases from J, the gap between germline ends came to 17 bases. CDR1 and CDR2 from the germline V gene are SGHTA and FQGNSA. There are 16 residues in the CDR3. The CDR3 region is CASGDRGPLAKNIQYF. CDR3 in DNA: TGTGCCAGCGGAGATAGAGGACCTCTAGCCAAAAACATTCAGTACTTC.

In its sample, this clone was seen once. The chain links TRBV4-3 to TRBJ2-2; weak D call: TRBD1 (6 bases). The CDR3 is made up of 15 amino acids. V shed 0 bases and J shed 4 bases, with 9 bases lying between them. The germline V gene has CDR1 LGHNA and CDR2 YSLEER. CDR3 nucleotide sequence: TGCGCCAGCAGCCAAGAGGGCAGGGGCACCGGGGAGCTGTTTTTT. This encodes CASSQEGRGTGELFF.

A few counts support this clone. V usage is TRBV19 and J usage is TRBJ1-1; a possible D gene is TRBD1 (5 bases). The CDR3 runs 18 residues. V lost 5 bases to trimming and J lost 0 bases, with 22 bases between them. Germline values: CDR1 LNHDA, CDR2 SQIVND (reference sequence). As DNA, the CDR3 is TGTGCCAGTAGTTTATCCTTGCGAGGTAGGGGCATGAACACTGAAGCTTTCTTT. This codes for CASSLSLRGRGMNTEAFF.

The rearrangement links TRBV23-1 to TRBJ2-1; D gene uncertain. TRBV23-1 is designated an ORF whose function remains uncertain. This CDR3 region has 12 residues. Deletions cut 0 bases from V and 7 bases from J, with 4 bases between. The CDR3 DNA sequence: TGCGCCAGCAGTCAATCGGGTAATGAGCAGTTCTTC. This codes for CASSQSGNEQFF.

This clone has only one observation. The chain joins TRBV2 to TRBJ2-7; the D gene is possibly TRBD2 (5 bases). Germline V gene lookup returns CDR1 SNHLY and CDR2 FYNNEI. The CDR3 consists of 13 residues. V lost 1 base and J 4 bases, leaving 8 bases between the germline ends. DNA for the CDR3: TGTGCCAGCAGTGAAGAGCGACTATACGAGCAGTACTTC. It translates to CASSEERLYEQYF.